This TCR beta chain was obtained from a study of blood T cell repertoires in COVID-19. Profiling relied on immunoSEQ multiplex PCR, and the TCRdb table lists in-frame clones only, not all of them. The sample gives about 200,000 clones, about 89% of which show up once; about 8.1% is in the top ten. Germline V gives CDR1 SNHLY, CDR2 FYNNEI. V lost 2 bases and J lost 11, with 15 bases in between. There are 14 residues in the CDR3. The sequenced material came from PBMCs or T cells enriched from blood (not recorded which). This clonotype was obtained from a woman aged 18 to 35 who had recovered from COVID-19. This rearrangement joins TRBV2 to TRBJ1-4; D is unresolved. This CDR3 is CASSESYSLRKLFF. CDR3 sequence (DNA): TGTGCCAGCAGTGAATCCTACTCCCTGAGGAAACTGTTTTTT.